This T cell receptor (beta chain) was retrieved from a study of CD8 T cells in ankylosing spondylitis. The CDR3 is 16 residues long. The germline V and J ends were trimmed by 0 bases and 5 bases, with 16 bases remaining between them. Germline V CDR1 and CDR2: LGHNA, YSLEER. From the 5' RACE reads, TCRdb called clonotypes with MiXCR, one entry per CDR3 protein. The table records about 130,000 distinct CDR3 sequences, about a tenth of them present only once. This clonotype was seen a few times. Material: blood, either unsorted or a sorted T cell fraction (not recorded which). The sequence was obtained from a male donor with ankylosing spondylitis or in good health (not recorded which). This chain joins TRBV4-3 and TRBJ2-5, with D possibly being TRBD1 (7 bases). The CDR3 loop is CASSQDLEGALETQYF. The CDR3 nucleotides are TGCGCCAGCAGCCAAGATCTGGAGGGGGCCCTGGAGACCCAGTACTTC.